This T cell receptor (beta chain) appears in the sequencing data of a study of blood T cell repertoires in COVID-19. As for the study in general: The cDNA or gDNA used as material had been derived from T cells, B-cell-depleted T cells, or PBMCs.

The CDR3 length is 14 residues. Trimming left V 10 bases short and J 5 bases short, with 21 bases between. CDR1 is MDHEN, CDR2 SYDVKM, per germline. Method: immunoSEQ multiplex PCR; TCRdb's copy keeps in-frame clones and lacks some. The sample includes 250,000 to 350,000 clones, approximately 88% of them seen just once. The clonotype was recovered from a woman aged 40-49 years who had recovered from COVID-19. The sequenced sample was PBMCs or T cells enriched from blood (not recorded which). The gene calls are TRBV28 and TRBJ2-7, with D maybe TRBD2 (5 bases). The CDR3 DNA sequence: TGTGCCACCAATGCCCGAGGGCGCCCTGACGAGCAGTACTTC. As protein: CATNARGRPDEQYF.